The rows below give T cell receptor beta chains drawn from one sample of a study of blood T cell repertoires in COVID-19. The data were produced by immunoSEQ multiplex PCR, yet TCRdb's version contains in-frame clones alone and is incomplete. The sample gives 210,000 or so clones, more than 85% of which show up once; 1.5% to 2% is in the top ten. The specimen was peripheral blood. The receptors come from a middle-aged man with active or convalescent COVID-19. CDR3s include the opening cysteine and the closing phenylalanine or tryptophan. A D gene is named only where the DNA matches it firmly. Some rows mark clone size as missing; the rest say once, few, many or name a class of expanded clone.

d_gene: TRBD1; v_gene: TRBV5-1; j_gene: TRBJ1-1; abundance: .; CDR3aa: CASSVKTGGALNTEAFF; CDR3nt: TGCGCCAGCAGCGTAAAGACAGGGGGCGCCTTGAACACTGAAGCTTTCTTT
d_gene: .; v_gene: TRBV28; j_gene: TRBJ2-7; abundance: .; CDR3aa: CASSAIIIYEQYF; CDR3nt: TGTGCCAGCAGTGCTATTATAATCTACGAGCAGTACTTC
d_gene: .; v_gene: TRBV7-9; j_gene: TRBJ1-2; abundance: once; CDR3aa: CASSLFGGYGYTF; CDR3nt: TGTGCCAGCAGCTTATTTGGCGGGTATGGCTACACCTTC
d_gene: TRBD1; v_gene: TRBV9; j_gene: TRBJ1-4; abundance: .; CDR3aa: CASSEQGGNEKLFF; CDR3nt: TGTGCCAGCAGCGAGCAGGGGGGAAATGAAAAACTGTTTTTT
d_gene: .; v_gene: TRBV28; j_gene: TRBJ2-7; abundance: few; CDR3aa: CASSSHYEQYF; CDR3nt: TGTGCCAGCAGTTCCCACTACGAGCAGTACTTC
d_gene: TRBD1; v_gene: TRBV9; j_gene: TRBJ2-7; abundance: .; CDR3aa: CASSVGGQGVYEQYF; CDR3nt: TGTGCCAGCAGCGTAGGGGGACAGGGGGTTTACGAGCAGTACTTC
d_gene: TRBD1; v_gene: TRBV4-1; j_gene: TRBJ1-2; abundance: .; CDR3aa: CASSPGILGGDGYTF; CDR3nt: TGCGCCAGCAGCCCGGGTATTCTAGGGGGCGATGGCTACACCTTC
d_gene: .; v_gene: TRBV6-1; j_gene: TRBJ1-2; abundance: few; CDR3aa: CASSEALKPDYGYTF; CDR3nt: TGTGCCAGCAGTGAAGCTCTTAAGCCGGACTATGGCTACACCTTC
d_gene: .; v_gene: TRBV11-3; j_gene: TRBJ2-2; abundance: .; CDR3aa: CASSRNPRYRGTGELFF; CDR3nt: TGTGCCAGCAGCCGTAACCCTCGGTACCGCGGCACCGGGGAGCTGTTTTTT
d_gene: .; v_gene: TRBV19; j_gene: TRBJ1-2; abundance: .; CDR3aa: CASSNPGGVSYGYTF; CDR3nt: TGTGCCAGTAGTAACCCCGGGGGGGTTTCGTATGGCTACACCTTC
d_gene: .; v_gene: TRBV6-6; j_gene: TRBJ2-2; abundance: .; CDR3aa: CASSPHDRYTGELFF; CDR3nt: TGTGCCAGCAGCCCACACGACAGATACACCGGGGAGCTGTTTTTT
d_gene: TRBD1; v_gene: TRBV18; j_gene: TRBJ1-6; abundance: .; CDR3aa: CASSPNRGADNSPLHF; CDR3nt: TGTGCCAGCTCACCAAACAGGGGCGCAGATAATTCACCCCTCCACTTT
d_gene: TRBD2; v_gene: TRBV7-3; j_gene: TRBJ2-1; abundance: once; CDR3aa: CASRQTSASYNEQFF; CDR3nt: TGTGCCAGCAGGCAGACTAGCGCCTCCTACAATGAGCAGTTCTTC
d_gene: .; v_gene: TRBV10-1; j_gene: TRBJ2-7; abundance: .; CDR3aa: CATPLVSMDF; CDR3nt: TGCGCCACCCCCCTAGTTTCCATGGACTTC
d_gene: .; v_gene: TRBV3-1/TRBV3-2; j_gene: TRBJ1-1; abundance: few; CDR3aa: CASSQAGTEAFF; CDR3nt: TGTGCCAGCAGCCAAGCAGGCACTGAAGCTTTCTTT
d_gene: TRBD2; v_gene: TRBV4-1; j_gene: TRBJ2-1; abundance: .; CDR3aa: CASSLPWASGNNEQFF; CDR3nt: TGCGCCAGCAGCCTACCCTGGGCTAGCGGAAACAATGAGCAGTTCTTC
d_gene: TRBD1; v_gene: TRBV11-3; j_gene: TRBJ2-7; abundance: .; CDR3aa: CASSSGQGVYEQYF; CDR3nt: TGTGCCAGCAGTTCTGGACAGGGAGTTTACGAGCAGTACTTC
d_gene: .; v_gene: TRBV28; j_gene: TRBJ1-3; abundance: .; CDR3aa: CASSLEVSGNTIYF; CDR3nt: TGTGCCAGCAGTTTAGAGGTCTCTGGAAACACCATATATTTT
d_gene: .; v_gene: TRBV6-5; j_gene: TRBJ1-2; abundance: .; CDR3aa: CASSYRKGGYGYTF; CDR3nt: TGTGCCAGCAGTTACCGGAAGGGAGGCTATGGCTACACCTTC
d_gene: TRBD2; v_gene: TRBV18; j_gene: TRBJ2-3; abundance: few; CDR3aa: CASSPQQAGYTDTQYF; CDR3nt: TGTGCCAGCTCACCACAACAAGCGGGGTACACAGATACGCAGTATTTT